This TCR beta chain was captured in a study of T cells in Graves' hyperthyroidism and ophthalmopathy. Background on the study: Initial diagnosis, before any treatment, was when peripheral blood was collected. Study-wide points: Most clonotypes that expanded in the thyroid above 0.001 also showed up in blood.

On this clonotype: Its cognate antigen is unknown. This may stem from a read error, because a much larger clone lies one nucleotide away.

Amplification yielded TCR beta CDR3 regions, with RNA transcripts as the source. Carried out on the TCR CDR3, a first-round RT-PCR used the HTBI primer set. Via MiXCR, TCRdb re-called the multiplex PCR reads, giving one row per CDR3 protein. The sample consists of fewer than 350,000 distinct CDR3 sequences, approximately 18% of them appearing once. Patients with uncontrolled infections, other autoimmune diseases, pregnancy or lactation were excluded. Clinical symptoms, serum thyroxine, TRAb, thyroid ultrasound and orbital computed tomography informed diagnoses. The receptor was isolated from a man aged 50-60 years with Graves' ophthalmopathy. The sample was blood.

CDR3 bases: TGTGCCAGCAGACGGGCAGGCAATAAGCCCCAGCATTTT. Protein product: CASRRAGNKPQHF. The genes are TRBV2 and TRBJ1-5; no definite D call. Germline CDR1 is SNHLY and CDR2 is FYNNEI. The CDR3 runs to 13 residues.